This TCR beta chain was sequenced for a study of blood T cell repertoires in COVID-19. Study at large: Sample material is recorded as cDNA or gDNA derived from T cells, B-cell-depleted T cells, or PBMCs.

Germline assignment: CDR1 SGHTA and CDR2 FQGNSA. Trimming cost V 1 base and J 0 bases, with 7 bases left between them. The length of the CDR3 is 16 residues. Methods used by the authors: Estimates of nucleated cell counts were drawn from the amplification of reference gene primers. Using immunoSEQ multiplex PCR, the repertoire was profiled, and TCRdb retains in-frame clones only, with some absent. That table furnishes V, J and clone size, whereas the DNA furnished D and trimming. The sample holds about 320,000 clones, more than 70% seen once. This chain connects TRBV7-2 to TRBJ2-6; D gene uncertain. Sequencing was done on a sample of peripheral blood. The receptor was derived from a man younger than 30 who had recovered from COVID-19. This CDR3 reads CASSLGRVSGANVLTF. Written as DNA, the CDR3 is TGTGCCAGCAGCTTAGGACGGGTCTCTGGGGCCAACGTCCTGACTTTC. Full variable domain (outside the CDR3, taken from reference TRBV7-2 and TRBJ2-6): GAGVSQSPSNKVTEKGKDVELRCDPISGHTALYWYRQSLGQGLEFLIYFQGNSAPDKSGLPSDRFSAERTGGSVSTLTIQRTQQEDSAVYLCASSLGRVSGANVLTFGAGSRLTVL.